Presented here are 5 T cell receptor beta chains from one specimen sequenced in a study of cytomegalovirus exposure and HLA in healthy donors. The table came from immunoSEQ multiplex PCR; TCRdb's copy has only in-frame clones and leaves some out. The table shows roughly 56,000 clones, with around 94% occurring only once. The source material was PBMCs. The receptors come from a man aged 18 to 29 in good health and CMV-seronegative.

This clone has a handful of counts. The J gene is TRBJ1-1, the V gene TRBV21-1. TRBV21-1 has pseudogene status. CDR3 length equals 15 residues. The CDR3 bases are TGTGCCAGCAGTTTCGGATGGCGGATGAACACTGAAGCTTTCTTT. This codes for CASSFGWRMNTEAFF.

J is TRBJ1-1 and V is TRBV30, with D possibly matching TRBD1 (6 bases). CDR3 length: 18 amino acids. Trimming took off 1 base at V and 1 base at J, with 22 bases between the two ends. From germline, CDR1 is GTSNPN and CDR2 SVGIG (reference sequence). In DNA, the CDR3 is TGTGCCTGGAGTGGGGATAAGGGGGATAGGCGGGCGAACACTGAAGCTTTCTTT. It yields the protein CAWSGDKGDRRANTEAFF. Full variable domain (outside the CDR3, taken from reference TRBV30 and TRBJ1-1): SQTIHQWPATLVQPVGSPLSLECTVEGTSNPNLYWYRQAAGRGLQLLFYSVGIGQISSEVPQNLSASRPQDRQFILSSKKLLLSDSGFYLCAWSGDKGDRRANTEAFFGQGTRLTVV.

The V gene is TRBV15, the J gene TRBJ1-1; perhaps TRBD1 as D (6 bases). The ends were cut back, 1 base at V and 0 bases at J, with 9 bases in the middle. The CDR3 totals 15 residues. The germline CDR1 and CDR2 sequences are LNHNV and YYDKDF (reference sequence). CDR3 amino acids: CATSRAQGMNTEAFF. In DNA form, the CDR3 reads TGTGCCACCAGCAGAGCCCAGGGGATGAACACTGAAGCTTTCTTT.

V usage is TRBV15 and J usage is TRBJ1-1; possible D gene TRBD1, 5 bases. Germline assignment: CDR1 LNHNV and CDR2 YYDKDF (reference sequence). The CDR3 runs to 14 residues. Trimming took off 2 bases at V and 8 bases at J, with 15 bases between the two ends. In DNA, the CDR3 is TGTGCCACCAGCAGACCGCAGGGTATCCGGGAAGCTTTCTTT. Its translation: CATSRPQGIREAFF. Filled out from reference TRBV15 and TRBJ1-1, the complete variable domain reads DAMVIQNPRYQVTQFGKPVTLSCSQTLNHNVMYWYQQKSSQAPKLLFHYYDKDFNNEADTPDNFQSRRPNTSFCFLDIRSPGLGDTAMYLCATSRPQGIREAFFGQGTRLTVV.

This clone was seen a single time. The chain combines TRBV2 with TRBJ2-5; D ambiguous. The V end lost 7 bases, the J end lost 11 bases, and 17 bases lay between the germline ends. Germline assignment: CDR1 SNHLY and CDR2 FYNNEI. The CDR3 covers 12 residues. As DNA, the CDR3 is TGTGCCAGCAAGGAGATTAGCTCGGTGCAGTACTTC. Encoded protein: CASKEISSVQYF. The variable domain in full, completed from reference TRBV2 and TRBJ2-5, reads EPEVTQTPSHQVTQMGQEVILRCVPISNHLYFYWYRQILGQKVEFLVSFYNNEISEKSEIFDDQFSVERPDGSNFTLKIRSTKLEDSAMYFCASKEISSVQYFGPGTRLLVL.